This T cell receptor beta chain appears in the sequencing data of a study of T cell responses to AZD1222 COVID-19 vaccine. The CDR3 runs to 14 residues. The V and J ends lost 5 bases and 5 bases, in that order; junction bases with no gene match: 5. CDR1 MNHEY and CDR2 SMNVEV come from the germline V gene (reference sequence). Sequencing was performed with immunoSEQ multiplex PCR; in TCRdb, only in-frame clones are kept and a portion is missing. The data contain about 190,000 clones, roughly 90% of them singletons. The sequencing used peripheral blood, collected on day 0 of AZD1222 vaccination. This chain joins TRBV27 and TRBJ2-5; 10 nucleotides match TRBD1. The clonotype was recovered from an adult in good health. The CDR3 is CASSTTGGWETQYF. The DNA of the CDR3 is TGTGCCAGCAGTACGACAGGGGGCTGGGAGACCCAGTACTTC.